The next 16 T cell receptor beta chains were all read from a single sample in a study of cytomegalovirus exposure and HLA in healthy donors (dated by TCRdb to about 2017). The library was produced with the immunoSEQ multiplex PCR assay. The multiplex PCR relied on a mix of 60 forward primers for TCR Vbeta segments and 13 reverse primers for TCR Jbeta segments. TCRdb provides this immuneACCESS table in a form limited to in-frame rearrangements. Some clones are lacking; in checked studies, under half of them reflect an unresolved V gene, and why the rest are absent is not known. Recorded for this sample are almost 200,000 clones; 70% to 80% of them occurred a single time. Roughly 0.4% of the sample belongs to the ten largest clones. Sequencing was done on a sample of PBMCs. These receptor sequences come from a male donor in good health and CMV-seropositive.

The chain joins TRBV19 to TRBJ2-1, with TRBD2 matching 7 bases. The CDR3 length is 13 residues. J gave up 6 bases and V 8 bases, and 7 bases lay outside the gene matches. The germline CDR1 and CDR2 sequences are LNHDA and SQIVND (reference sequence). The CDR3 sequence is CASPPGRANEQFF. In DNA form, the CDR3 reads TGTGCCAGTCCACCGGGGAGGGCCAATGAGCAGTTCTTC.

The chain links TRBV7-6 to TRBJ2-7, with 7 bases matching TRBD2. CDR1 and CDR2 from the germline V gene are SGHVS and FNYEAQ. CDR3 length: 14 residues. V lost 2 bases and J lost 3; bases outside the gene matches: 4. Written as DNA, the CDR3 is TGTGCCAGCAGCTTAACCACGGGAGGCTACGAGCAGTACTTC. Amino acid sequence: CASSLTTGGYEQYF. Full variable domain (remainder filled in from reference TRBV7-6 and TRBJ2-7): GAGVSQSPRYKVTKRGQDVALRCDPISGHVSLYWYRQALGQGPEFLTYFNYEAQQDKSGLPNDRFSAERPEGSISTLTIQRTEQRDSAMYRCASSLTTGGYEQYFGPGTRLTVT.

The J gene is TRBJ2-2, the V gene TRBV6-5, with a possible D match to TRBD2 (6 bases). Germline V gene data show CDR1 as MNHEY and CDR2 as SVGAGI. There are 16 residues in the CDR3. V shed 0 bases and J shed 7 bases, with 15 bases lying between them. The CDR3 nucleotides read TGTGCCAGCAGTTACTCGTCCGTGACTAGAAGCGGGGAGCTGTTTTTT. Its translation: CASSYSSVTRSGELFF.

CDR3 nucleotide sequence: TGTGCCAGCAGTCCGATTGGACAGGGAGGGGAAAAACTGTTTTTT. Translated, it gives CASSPIGQGGEKLFF. The chain employs TRBV6-5 and TRBJ1-4, with 8 nucleotides matching TRBD1. Germline V gene sequence: CDR1 MNHEY, CDR2 SVGAGI. V lost 5 bases and J lost 8; bases outside the gene matches: 10. The length of the CDR3 is 15 residues.

V usage is TRBV5-1 and J usage is TRBJ2-5, with TRBD1 matching over 7 bases. There are 15 residues in the CDR3. In germline, CDR1 is SGHRS, CDR2 YFSETQ. V gave up 2 bases and J gave up 3 bases; unmatched junction bases: 7. The chain's CDR3 is CASSFLTGNEETQYF. CDR3 DNA: TGCGCCAGCAGCTTTTTGACAGGGAATGAAGAGACCCAGTACTTC.

J is TRBJ2-7 and V is TRBV19; TRBD1 aligns across 7 bases. The germline V gene has CDR1 LNHDA and CDR2 SQIVND (reference sequence). After removal of 5 bases from V and 2 bases from J, the junction contained 3 bases not matched to a gene. CDR3 length equals 13 residues. CDR3 protein: CASSPGTAYEQYF. The DNA for the CDR3 is TGTGCCAGTAGTCCAGGGACAGCCTACGAGCAGTACTTC.

V usage is TRBV19 and J usage is TRBJ2-1; 10 positions match TRBD2. In germline, CDR1 is LNHDA, CDR2 SQIVND (reference sequence). The CDR3 consists of 17 residues. Germline trimming cut 6 bases from V and 2 bases from J; bases unmatched to any gene: 10. In DNA form, the CDR3 reads TGTGCCAGTAGCTGGGGGCCCGGGACTAGCGCCTACAATGAGCAGTTCTTC. Translated, it gives CASSWGPGTSAYNEQFF.

This clone was recorded once. The conserved phenylalanine or tryptophan normally closing the CDR3 is absent here, so this likely arose from a read error. Because the CDR3's place on the DNA is in doubt, the DNA is left out and the CDR3 is given as listed by TCRdb. This sample includes further DNA sequences coding for the same CDR3. This chain links TRBV6-6 with TRBJ2-7; the D call in the table, TRBD1, was not verified against the DNA. From its first to its last residue, the CDR3 has 11 amino acids. Germline V CDR1 and CDR2: MNHNY, SVGAGI (reference sequence). This chain's CDR3 is CASSDDRRQDL.

The V gene is TRBV7-9, the J gene TRBJ1-4; D is possibly TRBD1 (6 bases). Germline V gene lookup returns CDR1 SEHNR and CDR2 FQNEAQ (reference sequence). V gave up 2 bases and J gave up 6 bases, with 19 bases separating them. The CDR3 runs to 17 residues. Here the CDR3 reads CASSLPRGRGNDEKLFF. CDR3 DNA: TGTGCCAGCAGCTTACCCAGAGGGAGGGGGAACGATGAAAAACTGTTTTTT.

The chain has TRBV11-3 and TRBJ1-1; 8 bases line up with TRBD1. Germline V CDR1 and CDR2: SGHNT, YENEEA. Losses at the gene ends were 0 bases for V and 5 bases for J; bases not matched to a gene: 8. The CDR3 has 16 residues. CDR3 coding DNA: TGTGCCAGCAGCTTAGACAGGGGGCTAGGAAGGACTGAAGCTTTCTTT. The encoded protein is CASSLDRGLGRTEAFF.

V gene TRBV6-1 combines with J gene TRBJ2-3; tentatively, D is TRBD1 (5 bases). Germline V gives CDR1 MNHNS, CDR2 SASEGT. Trimming removed 4 bases from V and 1 base from J, with 6 bases in between. The CDR3 is made up of 13 amino acids. Written as DNA, the CDR3 is TGTGCCAGCAGTGGCAGGGGCACAGATACGCAGTATTTT. This codes for CASSGRGTDTQYF.

The chain is built from TRBV7-2 and TRBJ1-2; 7 nucleotides line up with TRBD1. The germline gives CDR1 SGHTA, CDR2 FQGNSA. V shed 6 bases, J shed 3 bases, and the junction held 4 bases outside the gene matches. CDR3 size: 13 residues. CDR3 sequence reads: CASRQGGHYGYTF. CDR3 DNA: TGTGCCAGCAGACAAGGGGGCCACTATGGCTACACCTTC.

The chain has TRBV5-4 and TRBJ2-7; 10 positions agree with TRBD1. The CDR3 sequence is 16 residues long. J gave up 2 bases and V 5 bases, and 10 bases lay outside the gene matches. Germline CDR1 and CDR2: SGHNT and YYREEE (reference sequence). In DNA form, the CDR3 reads TGTGCCAGCAGTTACTCCGCCGGGACAGGGGCCTACGAGCAGTACTTC. Its protein is CASSYSAGTGAYEQYF.

The chain uses TRBV19 and TRBJ2-5; the D is unclear. The germline V and J ends were trimmed by 3 bases and 3 bases, with 11 bases remaining between them. Germline V lookup: CDR1 LNHDA, CDR2 SQIVND (reference sequence). The CDR3 sequence is 14 residues long. CDR3 region: CASSMAAVEETQYF. CDR3 bases: TGTGCCAGTAGTATGGCGGCGGTAGAAGAGACCCAGTACTTC.

Details on this clone: At one end, the junction sequence differs from germline, possibly due to a read error. The genes are TRBV7-9 and TRBJ2-3; D possibly corresponds to TRBD2 (6 bases). Germline CDR1 is SEHNR and CDR2 is FQNEAQ (reference sequence). CDR3 length: 15 residues. This CDR3 reads CVSRPQSGSTDTQYF. The DNA of the CDR3 is TGTGTCAGCAGGCCCCAAAGCGGGAGCACAGATACGCAGTATTTT.

The chain uses TRBV9 and TRBJ2-1, with D perhaps TRBD1 (5 bases). CDR3 length: 15 amino acids. The V end was cut by 0 bases, the J end by 5 bases, with 12 bases between. Germline V gene data show CDR1 as SGDLS and CDR2 as YYNGEE. CDR3 sequence (DNA): TGTGCCAGCAGCGTAGACCCACAGGTAGACAATGAGCAGTTCTTC. It encodes CASSVDPQVDNEQFF.